This TCR beta chain was profiled in a study of blood T cells in healthy people across ages. Notes on the study in general: Among T cells, TCR beta diversity per million cells dropped roughly linearly as age rose.

Regarding this clonotype: Its cognate antigen is unknown.

Roughly 9.2 milliliters was the volume of peripheral blood drawn from each donor. Total RNA extracted from each sample amounted to at least 5.5 micrograms. Together with a sample-barcoded 5' primer, a J-beta primer mix was included in a second PCR lasting about 6 to 11 cycles. Sequencing yielded, for each sample, at least 3 million paired-end reads carrying CDR3. TCRdb processed the 5' RACE reads anew with MiXCR; each CDR3 protein has one entry. This table holds some 1,800,000 distinct CDR3 sequences, roughly two fifths found once. The CDR3 runs 17 residues. CDR1 is DFQATT, CDR2 SNEGSKA, per germline (reference sequence). After removal of 3 bases from V and 0 bases from J, the junction contained 6 bases not matched to a gene.

Source material: blood. The clonotype was recovered from a human donor in good health. The chain joins TRBV20-1 to TRBJ2-1; 12 bases fit TRBD2. CDR3 in DNA: TGCAGTGCTAGGTCTAGCGGGGGGGCGTCCTCCTACAATGAGCAGTTCTTC. Protein sequence: CSARSSGGASSYNEQFF.